This T cell receptor beta chain was captured by sequencing in a study of blood T cell repertoires in COVID-19. As for the study in general: The origin of the acute and convalescent COVID-19 samples was the United States, Italy and Spain. The analysed material was cDNA or gDNA that came from T cells, B-cell-depleted T cells, or PBMCs.

As processed by the authors: Nucleated cell counts were estimated from reference gene primer amplification. The protocol was immunoSEQ multiplex PCR, while the TCRdb copy is restricted to in-frame clones and leaves out a portion. D and trimming come from the DNA, and the V and J calls and clone size come from that table. Here the sample spans about 200,000 clones, roughly 75% being singletons. This CDR3 is 15 amino acids long. Trimming cost V 4 bases and J 6 bases; bases outside gene matches: 7. CDR1 SGHTS and CDR2 YDEGEE come from the germline V gene. The material sequenced was peripheral blood. This TCR derives from a woman in her sixties or seventies with acute or convalescent COVID-19. The chain couples TRBV5-8 to TRBJ1-5; 10 positions agree with TRBD1. The CDR3 loop is CASSIGTGVAQPQHF. The DNA for the CDR3 is TGTGCCAGCAGCATAGGGACAGGGGTGGCTCAGCCCCAGCATTTT.